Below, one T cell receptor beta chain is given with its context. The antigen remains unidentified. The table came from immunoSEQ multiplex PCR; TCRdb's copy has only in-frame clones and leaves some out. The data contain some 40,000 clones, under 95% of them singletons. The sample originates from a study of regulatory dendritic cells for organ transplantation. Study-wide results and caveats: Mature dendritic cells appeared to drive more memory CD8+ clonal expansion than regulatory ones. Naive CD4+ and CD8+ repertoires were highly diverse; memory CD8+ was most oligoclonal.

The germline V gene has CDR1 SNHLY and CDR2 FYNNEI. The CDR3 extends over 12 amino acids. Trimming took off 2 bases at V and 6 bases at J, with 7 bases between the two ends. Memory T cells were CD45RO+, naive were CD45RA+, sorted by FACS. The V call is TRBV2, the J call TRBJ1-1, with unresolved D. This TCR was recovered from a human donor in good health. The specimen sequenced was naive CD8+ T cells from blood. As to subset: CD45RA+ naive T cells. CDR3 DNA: TGTGCCAGCAGTGAACAGTATGCTGAAGCTTTCTTT. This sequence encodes CASSEQYAEAFF.